Presented here are 3 T cell receptor beta chains from one specimen sequenced in a study of cytomegalovirus exposure and HLA in healthy donors. A multiplex PCR was run with 60 Vbeta primers and 13 Jbeta primers. The table came from immunoSEQ multiplex PCR; TCRdb's copy has only in-frame clones and leaves some out. Of roughly 300,000 clones in the sample, 80% to 90% are singletons; the top ten hold 3% to 4%. Sequenced material: PBMCs. All receptors come from a man aged 40-55 years in good health and CMV-seropositive.

The rearrangement joins TRBV19 to TRBJ2-7, with 8 bases fitting TRBD1. J gave up 3 bases and V 6 bases, and 7 bases lay outside the gene matches. This CDR3 comprises 14 residues. CDR1 is LNHDA and CDR2 is SQIVND in the germline V gene (reference sequence). CDR3 residues: CASSRQGSYYEQYF. CDR3 nucleotides: TGTGCCAGTAGCAGACAGGGGTCTTACTACGAGCAGTACTTC.

The V gene is TRBV6-5, the J gene TRBJ2-7; perhaps TRBD1 as D (6 bases). The V gene's germline CDR1 is MNHEY and CDR2 SVGAGI. CDR3 length: 14 residues. The V and J ends lost 5 bases and 0 bases respectively, with 11 bases between them. As DNA, the CDR3 is TGTGCCAGCAGTGGGGGACACCGCTCCTACGAGCAGTACTTC. Amino acid sequence: CASSGGHRSYEQYF.

The chain links TRBV28 to TRBJ2-1, with D maybe TRBD1 (6 bases). Germline assignment: CDR1 MDHEN and CDR2 SYDVKM. This CDR3 spans 14 amino acids. Trimming took 10 bases from V and 5 from J, leaving 18 bases between them. CDR3 protein: CATTGSGYHNEQFF. CDR3 coding DNA: TGTGCCACCACAGGGTCAGGGTATCACAATGAGCAGTTCTTC.